This TCR beta chain was sequenced during a study of response to subunit inactivated influenza vaccine. Trimming removed 3 bases from V and 3 bases from J; junction bases left unmatched: 17. This CDR3 region has 19 residues. Germline assignment: CDR1 SGHRS and CDR2 YFSETQ. This clonotype has just a few counts. TCRdb reprocessed the RT-PCR reads via MiXCR and lists one record per CDR3 protein. The sample consists of about 540,000 distinct CDR3 sequences, roughly 25% of them appearing once. These data were also reused for a study on T cells expressing NK-cell markers. That source notes: What made the TCR beta cDNA was 5'RACE template switching with UMIs.

The receptor was isolated from a man aged 45 to 65 who received an inactivated influenza vaccine. The sequencing here drew on CD4+ T cells sorted from PBMCs, taken 12 days after vaccination. The rearrangement joins TRBV5-1 to TRBJ2-3; the match to TRBD2 covers 9 bases. CDR3 nucleotides: TGCGCCAGCAGCTGGTCGGGAGCGGGAGGCATCTATGTAACAGATACGCAGTATTTT. It codes for CASSWSGAGGIYVTDTQYF.